Listed below are T cell receptor beta chains from one sample, sequenced in a study of blood T cell repertoires in COVID-19. This table comes from immunoSEQ multiplex PCR, and its TCRdb copy is limited to in-frame clones, with some not included. The table records approximately 220,000 clones, 65% to 90% of them present only once. The sample taken for sequencing was peripheral blood. These receptors all come from a man between 50 and 59 years old with acute or convalescent COVID-19. The CDR3 runs from the conserved cysteine through the conserved F or W. D genes are given only for firm matches. Size is stated for part of the rows, as once, few or many counts, or as a class when the clone is expanded.

j_call | d_call | v_call | clone_size | cdr3_aa | cdr3_nt
TRBJ2-7 | TRBD1 | TRBV29-1 | . | CSVAGQGSYEQYF | TGCAGCGTTGCGGGACAGGGATCCTACGAGCAGTACTTC
TRBJ1-6 | . | TRBV7-9 | . | CASSLRGLDSPLHF | TGTGCCAGCAGCTTGCGGGGGCTAGATTCACCCCTCCACTTT
TRBJ2-5 | TRBD1 | TRBV7-7 | . | CASSSGTGTGETQYF | TGTGCCAGCAGCTCTGGGACAGGAACGGGGGAGACCCAGTACTTC
TRBJ1-2 | TRBD1 | TRBV6-5 | . | CASSYSGQGRGYGYTF | TGTGCCAGCAGTTACTCGGGACAGGGGCGAGGCTATGGCTACACCTTC
TRBJ2-2 | TRBD2 | TRBV4-1 | . | CASSRSLAGGSTGELFF | TGCGCCAGCAGCCGATCTTTAGCGGGGGGATCCACCGGGGAGCTGTTTTTT
TRBJ1-2 | TRBD1 | TRBV27 | . | CASSLKWDSVYGYTF | TGTGCCAGCAGTTTAAAATGGGACAGTGTCTATGGCTACACCTTC
TRBJ1-6 | . | TRBV27 | many | CASSLFFGEAGSPLHF | TGTGCCAGCAGTTTATTTTTCGGGGAAGCGGGTTCACCCCTCCACTTT
TRBJ1-5 | TRBD1 | TRBV6-5 | . | CASGTGGQPQHF | TGTGCCAGCGGGACAGGGGGGCAGCCCCAGCATTTT
TRBJ2-2 | TRBD1 | TRBV3-1/TRBV3-2 | . | CASSRSLGTVSTGELFF | TGTGCCAGCAGCCGCTCTTTAGGGACAGTCTCCACCGGGGAGCTGTTTTTT
TRBJ2-2 | TRBD2 | TRBV4-1 | . | CASSQGSSAGGTGELFF | TGCGCCAGCAGCCAAGGCTCGTCAGCGGGGGGCACCGGGGAGCTGTTTTTT
TRBJ2-7 | . | TRBV5-5 | few | CASSLDLGEGSYEQYF | TGTGCCAGCAGCTTGGATTTGGGCGAGGGCTCCTACGAGCAGTACTTC
TRBJ1-2 | . | TRBV6-5 | . | CASSRADYGYTF | TGTGCCAGCTCCCGAGCTGACTATGGCTACACCTTC
TRBJ2-2 | . | TRBV19 | . | CASSLQGRTGELFF | TGTGCCAGTAGTCTTCAGGGGAGAACCGGGGAGCTGTTTTTT
TRBJ1-2 | . | TRBV7-9 | . | CASSPRTPHPIYF | TGTGCCAGCAGCCCTAGGACTCCCCATCCAATTTACTTC
TRBJ1-3 | TRBD1 | TRBV5-1 | . | CASSFGQGKDTIYF | TGCGCCAGCAGCTTCGGACAGGGAAAGGACACCATATATTTT
TRBJ1-6 | TRBD1 | TRBV30 | . | CAWSVQQGKPLHF | TGTGCCTGGAGTGTACAACAGGGGAAACCCCTCCACTTT
TRBJ1-2 | . | TRBV18 | . | CASSPLTEANYGYTF | TGTGCCAGCTCACCTTTGACTGAAGCAAACTATGGCTACACCTTC
TRBJ1-4 | . | TRBV5-1 | . | CASSLDSTNEKLFF | TGCGCCAGCAGCTTGGACTCAACTAATGAAAAACTGTTTTTT
TRBJ1-4 | TRBD1 | TRBV19 | . | CASSPTGVTNEKLFF | TGTGCCAGTAGTCCTACAGGGGTCACTAATGAAAAACTGTTTTTT
TRBJ1-2 | . | TRBV5-4 | . | CASRQEPGTYGYTF | TGTGCCAGCAGACAAGAGCCAGGTACCTATGGCTACACCTTC
TRBJ2-5 | . | TRBV11-2 | . | CASKVGTQETQYF | TGTGCCAGCAAGGTGGGCACCCAAGAGACCCAGTACTTC
TRBJ2-3 | . | TRBV14 | . | CASSQGLMDTQYF | TGTGCCAGCAGCCAGGGCTTGATGGATACGCAGTATTTT
TRBJ1-3 | TRBD1 | TRBV18 | . | CASSPPGQGAGNTIYF | TGTGCCAGCTCACCCCCGGGACAGGGGGCTGGAAACACCATATATTTT
TRBJ2-1 | . | TRBV7-3 | once | CASSSRGGNEQFF | TGTGCCAGCAGCTCCCGAGGTGGCAATGAGCAGTTCTTC
TRBJ1-4 | . | TRBV5-4 | . | CASSLRWTDRNEKLFF | TGTGCCAGCAGCTTGAGGTGGACAGACAGGAATGAAAAACTGTTTTTT
TRBJ1-2 | . | TRBV6-6 | . | CATGATNYGYTF | TGTGCCACAGGGGCGACCAACTATGGCTACACCTTC
TRBJ1-2 | TRBD1 | TRBV30 | . | CAWSARDRGKHTF | TGTGCCTGGAGTGCCCGGGACAGGGGTAAACACACCTTC
TRBJ1-1 | . | TRBV19 | . | CASSRREGNTEAFF | TGTGCCAGTAGCCGCAGGGAGGGGAACACTGAAGCTTTCTTT
TRBJ2-2 | TRBD1 | TRBV24-1 | . | CATSEGQGAGGELFF | TGTGCCACCAGTGAAGGACAGGGGGCCGGCGGGGAGCTGTTTTTT
TRBJ1-5 | . | TRBV5-8 | . | CASSPGWNQPQHF | TGTGCCAGCAGCCCGGGGTGGAATCAGCCCCAGCATTTT
TRBJ1-2 | . | TRBV11-2 | few | CASSLDRRGNGYTF | TGTGCCAGCAGCTTAGATCGCCGAGGGAATGGCTACACCTTC
TRBJ2-5 | TRBD1 | TRBV7-9 | few | CASSLGDRGTIETQYF | TGTGCCAGCAGCTTAGGGGACAGGGGCACGATTGAGACCCAGTACTTC
TRBJ2-2 | . | TRBV6-5 | . | CASSPWRLGGELFF | TGTGCCAGCAGTCCGTGGAGGTTGGGCGGGGAGCTGTTTTTT
TRBJ1-3 | TRBD1 | TRBV5-1 | many | CASSFMTGGSGNTIYF | TGCGCCAGCAGCTTCATGACAGGGGGCTCTGGAAACACCATATATTTT
TRBJ1-1 | TRBD1 | TRBV7-9 | few | CASSLGQGRTEAFF | TGTGCCAGCAGCTTAGGACAGGGGAGGACTGAAGCTTTCTTT
TRBJ2-5 | . | TRBV11-3 | . | CASSLGGGPQETQYF | TGTGCCAGCAGCTTAGGGGGGGGCCCCCAAGAGACCCAGTACTTC
TRBJ1-2 | TRBD1 | TRBV5-1 | . | CANSGRTGGSGYGYTF | TGCGCCAACAGCGGGAGGACAGGGGGCAGCGGCTATGGCTACACCTTC
TRBJ1-2 | TRBD1 | TRBV29-1 | . | CSAPQGQGAGGYTF | TGCAGCGCCCCCCAGGGACAGGGGGCTGGTGGCTACACCTTC
TRBJ1-5 | . | TRBV20-1 | . | CSASRGRGSNQPQHF | TGCAGTGCTAGTAGGGGCAGGGGTAGCAATCAGCCCCAGCATTTT
TRBJ1-1 | . | TRBV18 | few | CASSPPSQDSQAFF | TGTGCCAGCTCACCACCGTCTCAGGATTCTCAAGCTTTCTTT
TRBJ1-4 | . | TRBV5-1 | . | CASSLVAGSNEKLFF | TGCGCCAGCAGCTTGGTGGCAGGCTCTAATGAAAAACTGTTTTTT
TRBJ2-1 | . | TRBV7-9 | . | CASSSLRQVNEQFF | TGTGCCAGCAGCTCCCTACGACAGGTAAATGAGCAGTTCTTC
TRBJ1-5 | TRBD1 | TRBV7-9 | . | CASSPGGAGNQPQHF | TGTGCCAGCAGCCCAGGGGGCGCCGGCAATCAGCCCCAGCATTTT
TRBJ1-2 | TRBD1 | TRBV27 | once | CASSLYGTERGYTF | TGTGCCAGCAGTTTATATGGGACAGAACGTGGCTACACCTTC
TRBJ2-6 | . | TRBV19 | once | CASSIPRGYAGANVLTF | TGTGCCAGTAGTATTCCCCGGGGATATGCTGGGGCCAACGTCCTGACTTTC
TRBJ1-2 | TRBD1 | TRBV6-5 | . | CASRGTGAHYGYTF | TGTGCCAGCAGGGGGACAGGCGCACACTATGGCTACACCTTC
TRBJ2-7 | . | TRBV18 | . | CASSPPTGSRYEQYF | TGTGCCAGCTCACCACCGACAGGTAGTAGATACGAGCAGTACTTC
TRBJ1-5 | TRBD1 | TRBV27 | . | CASSTPPGQGFGQPQHF | TGTGCCAGCAGTACCCCCCCGGGACAGGGCTTCGGCCAGCCCCAGCATTTT